One sample yielded the 28 T cell receptor beta chains listed below, sequenced in a study of T cell repertoires in cytomegalovirus infection (dated 2019 in TCRdb). Instrument on record: Illumina HiSeq 1500. TCRdb trimmed public reads at Q25 via fastp, called clones via MiXCR and kept in-frame beta chains. Every distinct CDR3 protein forms one entry, paired with its most common genes and DNA. In this sample the table shows some 800,000 distinct CDR3 sequences, around 29% of which occur a single time. The top ten constitute about an eighth of the sample. The treatment or condition label corresponds to: in vitro stimulation with specific CMV peptide epitopes to enrich CMV-specific T cells. These receptors have no identified antigens. The material sequenced was cultured CD8+ T cells from PBMCs, taken from culture after CMV antigen stimulation. These TCRs come from a human donor in good health (CMV status not recorded). Some clones in this sample may be carry-over from other donors' samples.

This rearrangement joins TRBV2 to TRBJ1-1, with 9 bases lining up with TRBD1. The germline V gene encodes CDR1 SNHLY and CDR2 FYNNEI. This CDR3 has 15 residues. J gave up 1 base and V 1 base, and 1 base lay outside the gene matches. CDR3 DNA: TGTGCCAGCAGTGAAGGACAGGGGGGGAACACTGAAGCTTTCTTT. Protein: CASSEGQGGNTEAFF.

There are many counts of this clonotype. This chain connects TRBV12-3 or TRBV12-4 to TRBJ2-2, with D possibly called TRBD1 or TRBD2 (6 bases each). Trimming pared 5 bases from V and 4 bases from J, leaving 14 bases between. The CDR3 sequence is 15 residues long. In DNA form, the CDR3 reads TGTGCCAGCAGTCCCGTGGGGGGCCCCACCGGGGAGCTGTTTTTT. Its translation: CASSPVGGPTGELFF.

This clonotype was detected many times. J is TRBJ2-5 and V is TRBV6-1, with 11 nucleotides matching TRBD2. Looked up from germline, CDR1 is MNHNS and CDR2 is SASEGT. V trimming: 3 bases; J trimming: 5 bases; junction bases outside the gene matches: 5. This CDR3 region has 15 residues. The CDR3 nucleotides read TGTGCCAGCAGTGATCTAGCGGGGGGCTGGGAGACCCAGTACTTC. It encodes CASSDLAGGWETQYF.

This clonotype has more than one count but fewer than ten. The chain links TRBV5-1 to TRBJ1-5; D gene ambiguous. CDR3 length: 14 amino acids. Germline loops: CDR1 SGHRS, CDR2 YFSETQ. V gave up 0 bases and J gave up 7 bases, with 11 bases separating them. CDR3 in DNA: TGCGCCAGCAGCTTGGCGGGTGACGGCCAGCCCCAGCATTTT. Protein: CASSLAGDGQPQHF.

The chain recombines TRBV27 with TRBJ1-5; perhaps TRBD1 as D (5 bases). Germline CDR1 reads MNHEY; CDR2 reads SMNVEV (reference sequence). This CDR3 comprises 18 residues. V lost 0 bases, J lost 0 bases, and 15 bases lay in between. The chain's CDR3 is CASSLSGGGANSNQPQHF. CDR3 sequence (DNA): TGTGCCAGCAGTTTATCGGGAGGAGGGGCTAATAGCAATCAGCCCCAGCATTTT.

The chain couples TRBV5-1 to TRBJ2-7; 7 bases map to TRBD1. Germline V gene data show CDR1 as SGHRS and CDR2 as YFSETQ. Trimming removed 2 bases from V and 5 bases from J; junction bases left unmatched: 13. This CDR3 contains 16 residues. CDR3 nucleotides: TGCGCCAGCAGCTTCCGGGACAGCCACCCTTTTGACGAGCAGTACGTC. This encodes CASSFRDSHPFDEQYV.

This clonotype was seen ten or more times. The chain joins TRBV7-6 to TRBJ2-1; 8 bases map to TRBD1. With V trimmed by 4 bases and J by 8 bases, 1 base remained unmatched. This CDR3 has 12 residues. Germline CDR1 SGHVS, CDR2 FNYEAQ. Here the CDR3 reads CASSWTGYEQFF. The CDR3 DNA reads as TGTGCCAGCAGCTGGACAGGGTATGAGCAGTTCTTC. Supplemented by reference TRBV7-6 and TRBJ2-1, the full variable domain reads GAGVSQSPRYKVTKRGQDVALRCDPISGHVSLYWYRQALGQGPEFLTYFNYEAQQDKSGLPNDRFSAERPEGSISTLTIQRTEQRDSAMYRCASSWTGYEQFFGPGTRLTVL.

This clonotype was observed many times. This CDR3 is CASSPGQGGGYTF. CDR3 DNA: TGTGCCAGCAGCCCAGGACAGGGCGGAGGCTACACCTTC. The J gene is TRBJ1-2, the V gene TRBV12-3 or TRBV12-4, with 8 bases identical to TRBD1. The trim removed 6 bases at V and 8 bases at J, leaving 8 bases unmatched. The CDR3 sequence is 13 residues long.

This clonotype is a singleton in its sample. This may arise from a read error, as a much more abundant clone is one base away. This rearrangement joins TRBV12-3 or TRBV12-4 to TRBJ1-2; D is unresolved. Trimming shortened V by 3 bases and J by 7 bases, and 15 bases separated the two germline ends. The CDR3 sequence is 14 residues long. The CDR3 is CASSFDYVDFGYTF. CDR3 DNA: TGTGCCAGCAGTTTTGATTACGTAGACTTTGGCTACACCTTC.

This clonotype was picked up a small number of times. V and J are TRBV5-5 and TRBJ2-5, with TRBD2 identical over 8 bases. The V gene's germline CDR1 is SGHKS and CDR2 YYEKEE (reference sequence). V gave up 4 bases and J gave up 5 bases; unmatched junction bases: 13. The CDR3 loop spans 16 amino acids. The CDR3 here is CASSEHRGTSRETQYF. The CDR3 bases are TGTGCCAGCAGCGAACACCGGGGGACTAGTAGGGAGACCCAGTACTTC.

The sample holds a few counts of this clonotype. The chain joins TRBV2 to TRBJ1-1; possibly TRBD1 for D (6 bases). CDR1 SNHLY and CDR2 FYNNEI come from the germline V gene. V lost 7 bases and J 4 bases, leaving 16 bases between the germline ends. CDR3 size: 14 residues. The DNA for the CDR3 is TGTGCCAGCAAGGGGGGACGGGGGGTCACTGAAGCTTTCTTT. This sequence encodes CASKGGRGVTEAFF.

A few counts support this clonotype. The rearrangement joins TRBV28 to TRBJ2-2; D not resolved. The CDR3 length is 12 residues. Germline CDR1 MDHEN, CDR2 SYDVKM. V lost 7 bases and J lost 4, with 7 bases in between. The CDR3 region has the DNA TGTGCCAGCAATCCAGTCACCGGGGAGCTGTTTTTT. Protein sequence: CASNPVTGELFF.

The V gene is TRBV12-3 or TRBV12-4, the J gene TRBJ2-1; 9 positions match TRBD1. The V gene end was trimmed by 6 bases and the J gene end by 4 bases; junction bases not matched to a gene: 7. The CDR3 is 15 residues long. The CDR3 region is CASSRMGQGYNEQFF. The DNA of the CDR3 is TGTGCCAGCAGCCGCATGGGACAGGGATACAATGAGCAGTTCTTC.

The chain recombines TRBV27 with TRBJ2-7; TRBD2 agrees at 7 bases. This CDR3 comprises 14 residues. The V segment lost 1 base and the J segment 3 bases; nucleotides outside the gene matches: 3. Germline CDR1 MNHEY, CDR2 SMNVEV (reference sequence). Written as DNA, the CDR3 is TGTGCCAGCAGTTTATTCTGGGGGGGCTACGAGCAGTACTTC. Translation: CASSLFWGGYEQYF.

V gene TRBV7-2 combines with J gene TRBJ2-1, with D hard to call. Trimming cost V 0 bases and J 4 bases, with 7 bases left between them. The CDR3 runs to 14 residues. Germline V gives CDR1 SGHTA, CDR2 FQGNSA. The CDR3 DNA sequence: TGTGCCAGCAGCTTAGCCAGCTTTTACAATGAGCAGTTCTTC. Translation: CASSLASFYNEQFF.

The chain employs TRBV7-9 and TRBJ2-3; D may correspond to TRBD1 or TRBD2 (6 bases each). V dropped 5 bases and J dropped 4 bases, with 16 bases sitting between them. The CDR3 runs to 15 residues. Germline CDR1 reads SEHNR; CDR2 reads FQNEAQ (reference sequence). CDR3 in amino acids: CASSKSGEVSDTQYF. CDR3 sequence (DNA): TGTGCCAGCAGCAAATCAGGGGAGGTCTCAGATACGCAGTATTTT.

The V call is TRBV27, the J call TRBJ2-3; D ambiguous. The CDR3 contains 14 residues. The V gene's germline CDR1 is MNHEY and CDR2 SMNVEV (reference sequence). V was shortened by 3 bases and J by 2 bases, with 9 bases between the two germline ends. The CDR3 protein is CASSFPGATDTQYF. The CDR3 DNA reads TGTGCCAGCAGTTTCCCGGGCGCCACAGATACGCAGTATTTT.

This chain joins TRBV19 and TRBJ1-1; 8 positions match TRBD1. This CDR3 has 15 amino acids. Per germline, CDR1 LNHDA and CDR2 SQIVND (reference sequence). V trimming: 4 bases; J trimming: 11 bases; junction bases outside the gene matches: 15. CDR3 DNA: TGTGCCAGTAGTAAGCGAACAGGGGGTCCTGAGGGGGCTTTCTTT. The encoded protein is CASSKRTGGPEGAFF.

The rearrangement joins TRBV5-1 to TRBJ2-3; a weak D match, TRBD2 (7 bases). V dropped 4 bases and J dropped 0 bases, with 12 bases sitting between them. From germline, CDR1 is SGHRS and CDR2 YFSETQ. This CDR3 is built from 15 residues. CDR3 coding DNA: TGCGCCAGCAGCGGGCGGGGGCAGAGCACAGATACGCAGTATTTT. Translation: CASSGRGQSTDTQYF.

The chain uses TRBV5-5 and TRBJ2-7; D remains ambiguous. Trimming took off 4 bases at V and 3 bases at J, with 20 bases between the two ends. CDR3 size: 16 residues. The germline V gene encodes CDR1 SGHKS and CDR2 YYEKEE (reference sequence). DNA for the CDR3: TGTGCCAGCAGCCTACAGACACCGCCGCTGATCTACGAGCAGTACGTC. It specifies CASSLQTPPLIYEQYV.

The rearrangement joins TRBV19 to TRBJ1-1, with D uncertain. With 7 bases removed from V and 11 bases from J, the gap between germline ends came to 17 bases. The CDR3 is 12 residues long. Germline loops: CDR1 LNHDA, CDR2 SQIVND (reference sequence). The CDR3, as DNA: TGTGCCAGTACCCGGTGGCCCTGGAGGGCTTTCTTT. Protein: CASTRWPWRAFF.

This clonotype was seen repeatedly, ten times or more. The chain is built from TRBV12-3 or TRBV12-4 and TRBJ1-2, with 10 bases fitting TRBD1. The CDR3 extends over 14 amino acids. Germline trimming cut 1 base from V and 8 bases from J; bases unmatched to any gene: 4. The CDR3 coding sequence is TGTGCCAGCAGTTTAGGACAGGGGGCGCAAGGCTACACCTTC. It codes for CASSLGQGAQGYTF.

This sequence joins TRBV10-3 and TRBJ1-1; D perhaps matches TRBD1 (5 bases). Germline lookup yields CDR1 ENHRY and CDR2 SYGVKD. CDR3 length: 14 amino acids. The V gene lost 3 bases and the J gene lost 4 bases, with 12 bases spanning the gap. In DNA, the CDR3 is TGTGCCATCAGTGACCAGGGAGGGATCACTGAAGCTTTCTTT. Translation: CAISDQGGITEAFF.

V and J are TRBV6-5 and TRBJ2-1, with no clear D. Per the germline V gene, CDR1 is MNHEY and CDR2 is SVGAGI. V dropped 2 bases and J dropped 0 bases, with 11 bases sitting between them. The CDR3 has 16 residues. The chain's CDR3 is CASSYLPPGSYNEQFF. The CDR3 DNA sequence: TGTGCCAGCAGTTACCTCCCCCCCGGCTCCTACAATGAGCAGTTCTTC.

Remarks on this clonotype: The junction and the germline gene differ at one end; a read error may be behind it. The chain combines TRBV7-7 with TRBJ2-1, with D possibly being TRBD1 (5 bases). The CDR3 has 14 residues. The germline V gene has CDR1 SSHAT and CDR2 FNYEAQ (reference sequence). CDR3 nucleotide sequence: TGTGCTAGCAGCCTCACAGGACACACCAATGAGCAGTTCTTC. It is translated as CASSLTGHTNEQFF.

The rearrangement links TRBV2 to TRBJ2-3, with D hard to call. The CDR3 length is 13 residues. The germline gives CDR1 SNHLY, CDR2 FYNNEI. V shed 6 bases and J shed 2 bases, with 9 bases lying between them. CDR3 nucleotides: TGTGCCAGCAGAGGGTCCTACACAGATACGCAGTATTTT. Protein: CASRGSYTDTQYF.

As to this clonotype: It may be a read error: a sequence one base away is much more abundant. The J gene is TRBJ1-3, the V gene TRBV7-6; 8 bases match TRBD1. CDR1 is SGHVS and CDR2 is FNYEAQ in the germline V gene. CDR3 length equals 17 residues. CDR3 sequence: CANSFLTGESSGNTIYF. Here the CDR3 DNA reads TGTGCCAACAGCTTTCTGACAGGGGAAAGCTCTGGAAACACCATATATTTT.

This rearrangement joins TRBV7-9 to TRBJ2-7; tentative D call: TRBD2 (6 bases). The ends were cut back, 3 bases at V and 3 bases at J, with 15 bases in the middle. CDR3 length equals 15 residues. Germline CDR1 is SEHNR and CDR2 is FQNEAQ (reference sequence). For the CDR3, the DNA is TGTGCCAGCAGCTTGCCCAGTGGGACTCTCTACGAGCAGTACTTC. It is translated as CASSLPSGTLYEQYF. The complete variable domain, with remaining parts taken from reference TRBV7-9 and TRBJ2-7, reads DTGVSQNPRHKITKRGQNVTFRCDPISEHNRLYWYRQTLGQGPEFLTYFQNEAQLEKSRLLSDRFSAERPKGSFSTLEIQRTEQGDSAMYLCASSLPSGTLYEQYFGPGTRLTVT.